The entry below describes one T cell receptor (beta chain). What it binds is not known. This record belongs to a study of cytomegalovirus exposure and HLA in healthy donors. Whole-study results and caveats: A few CMV-associated chains proved CMV antigen-specific in vitro.

V was shortened by 8 bases and J by 9 bases, with 10 bases between the two germline ends. This CDR3 comprises 11 residues. Germline values: CDR1 LGHNA, CDR2 YNFKEQ. Sequencing used immunoSEQ multiplex PCR; TCRdb keeps in-frame clones, though not all of them. Of tens of thousands of clones in the sample, about 90% were seen once. The rearrangement links TRBV4-2 to TRBJ2-2; TRBD2 might be the D (5 bases). The sequence came from a man between 18 and 35 years old in good health and CMV-seronegative. Material for sequencing was PBMCs. The CDR3 loop is CASRGNWELFF. Written as DNA, the CDR3 is TGTGCCAGCCGAGGGAATTGGGAGCTGTTTTTT.